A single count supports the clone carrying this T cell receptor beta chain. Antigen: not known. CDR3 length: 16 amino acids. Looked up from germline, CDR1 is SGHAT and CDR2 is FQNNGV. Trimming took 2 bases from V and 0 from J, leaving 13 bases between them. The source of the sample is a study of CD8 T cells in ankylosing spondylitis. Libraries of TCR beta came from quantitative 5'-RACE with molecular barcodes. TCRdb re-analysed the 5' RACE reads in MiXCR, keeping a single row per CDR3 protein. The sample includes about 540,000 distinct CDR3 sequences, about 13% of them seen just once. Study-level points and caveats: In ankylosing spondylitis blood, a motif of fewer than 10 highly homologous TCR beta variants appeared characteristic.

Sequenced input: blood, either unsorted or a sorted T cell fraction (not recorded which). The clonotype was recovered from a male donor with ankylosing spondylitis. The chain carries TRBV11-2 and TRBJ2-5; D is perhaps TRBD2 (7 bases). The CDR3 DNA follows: TGTGCCAGCAGCTTAAGGGGGGGGACGTACCAAGAGACCCAGTACTTC. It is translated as CASSLRGGTYQETQYF.